This T cell receptor (beta chain) was sequenced during a study of technical replicates of blood from a few donors. The protocol was immunoSEQ multiplex PCR, while the TCRdb copy is restricted to in-frame clones and leaves out a portion. The sample shows 74,000 or so clones, around 90% of them seen only once. V dropped 6 bases and J dropped 6 bases, with 12 bases sitting between them. This CDR3 spans 13 amino acids. Looked up from germline, CDR1 is MGHDK and CDR2 is SYGVNS. This TCR derives from a human donor in good health. The sequenced sample was T cells isolated from PBMCs. V usage is TRBV25-1 and J usage is TRBJ2-1; TRBD1 might be the D (5 bases). The CDR3 region is CASRAGFFNEQFF. As DNA, the CDR3 is TGTGCCAGCAGGGCAGGGTTTTTCAATGAGCAGTTCTTC.